The TCR beta chain described here comes from a study of shared clonotypes between healthy human individuals (dated by TCRdb to 2018 to 2021). About the investigation overall: The cohort comprised two women and a few men aged 18 to 49 years. To increase sequencing depth and limit assay-specific biases, TCR repertoire library preparation and sequencing were carried out by different laboratories using diverse techniques. Per donor, leukapheresis produced somewhere between about 0.94 and 9 billion PBMCs. To estimate repertoire size and how much clonotypes are shared between individuals, the study performed deep sequencing of blood TCR repertoires from a few healthy adults. For each donor, CD4 naive and CD4 memory were each run on three plates, CD8 naive on two plates, and CD8 memory on one plate.

Using the deep immunoSEQ assay, multiplex PCR amplified TCR CDR3 regions from genomic DNA. Genomic DNA extracted from each cell subset was distributed evenly over all wells of several immunoSEQ 96-well plates, and each plate served as one replicate. For sorted subsets, each replicate PCR was loaded with 200 ng genomic DNA, equivalent to about 33,000 T cell genomes. Purified libraries were measured with a Qubit 3.0 fluorometer, size-checked on a Bioanalyzer 2100, and measured again with the KAPA Library Quantification kit. Every immunoSEQ 96-well plate was sequenced on a separate single-read 150-cycle Illumina NextSeq 550 flow cell. The study's processing was this. Because the immunoSEQ output included only junctional sequences and no quality scores, the filtering could not be the same as the filtering used for full-length reads. Sequences were annotated with PyIR, a Python wrapper for IgBLAST v1.9, and V/J genes and CDR3 were assigned using IMGT germline references. Reads were filtered out if the reads had weak V/J assignments (E-value above 1e-6), no CDR3, stop codons, out-of-frame junctions, or ambiguous translated residues. V3J clonotypes were defined as sequences sharing an identical inferred V gene, J gene, and CDR3 amino acid sequence. Percentage overlap between repertoires was calculated by dividing the number of shared unique clonotypes by the size of the smaller repertoire. Richness of each repertoire was evaluated using RTK rarefaction, the Chao1 estimator, and Recon v2.1 estimates of unobserved clonotypes. Generation probabilities for all TCRbeta clonotypes obtained by the gDNA method from a handful of donors were computed using OLGA. The clones in this table, taken by TCRdb from immuneACCESS, are in-frame only. Not every clone is retained; where verified, under half of the shortfall comes from an unresolved V gene, and the cause of the rest is unknown. V and J calls and clone size come straight from that table; D and trimming were deduced from the DNA. The sample yields some 1,600,000 clones; 98% were counted once. The ten most abundant clones make up about 0.4% of the sample.

Healthy HIV-negative adults with no recently reported acute infections or vaccinations were included as donors. Every donor was a Caucasian adult residing in Nashville, Tennessee, USA. CD4+ T cells were enriched by magnetic negative selection; naive cells were then positively selected on CD45RA, and the negative fraction formed the memory subset. After blood collection by leukapheresis, PBMCs were isolated using Ficoll-Histopaque density gradient centrifugation and then cryopreserved in the vapor phase of liquid nitrogen. Analytical flow cytometry was used to check the purity and quantity of each magnetically sorted T cell population. Genomic DNA was isolated from each sorted fraction and quantified by UV absorbance on a Nanodrop 2000c. Germline trimming: 6 bases from V, 9 bases from J; junction bases outside gene matches: 12. The CDR3 numbers 15 residues from cysteine through phenylalanine. The DNA shown is the 45-base CDR3, in frame from base 1. CDR1 and CDR2 are read off the germline V gene (reference sequence) as SGHNT and YYREEE.

What the authors observed across the whole study: Only blood was sampled, and tissue TCR repertoires likely differ from those in blood. About 5% of naive CD4, 3.5% of naive CD8, roughly 2.4% of memory CD4, and 0.4% of memory CD8 clonotypes were shared across four donors. Incomplete sequencing was indicated by rarefaction of sorted-subset datasets, despite the large sequencing depth. Pairwise subsampling indicated that sequencing depth was expected to affect the degree of clonotype sharing among donors. The genetic and exposure-history diversity represented was limited by the small number of donors. Larger estimated clonotype richness was generally found for naive subsets than for memory subsets. Clonotypes shared by all four sorted-subset donors showed higher generation probabilities than non-shared clonotypes.

Points on this clone: It has no known antigen specificity. No qualities accompany the bases; no much larger clone lies one base away.

The clonotype was recovered from a man in his thirties or forties in good health. Here the chain combines TRBV5-4 and TRBJ2-1, with 10 bases aligning to TRBD2. The specimen was naive CD4+ T cells sorted from blood. Taken with the paper, the label for cell subset or site translates to: CD45RA+ positively selected. The bases read TGTGCCAGCAACTCGGCTACTAGCGGGAAGGGTGAGCAGTTCTTC. Protein translation: CASNSATSGKGEQFF.